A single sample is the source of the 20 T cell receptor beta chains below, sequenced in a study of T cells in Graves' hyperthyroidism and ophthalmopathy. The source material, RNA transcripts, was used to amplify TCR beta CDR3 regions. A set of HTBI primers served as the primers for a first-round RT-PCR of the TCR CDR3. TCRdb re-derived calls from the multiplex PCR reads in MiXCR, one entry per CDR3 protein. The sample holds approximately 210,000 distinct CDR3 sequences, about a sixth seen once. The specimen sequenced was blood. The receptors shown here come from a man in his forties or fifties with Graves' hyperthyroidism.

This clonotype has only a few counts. CDR3 region: CASSEVQWLGTSGSSYEQYF. CDR3 DNA sequence: TGTGCCAGCAGTGAAGTGCAGTGGTTGGGGACTAGCGGGAGCTCCTACGAGCAGTACTTC. The genes are TRBV2 and TRBJ2-7; 14 bases are a match to TRBD2. CDR3 size: 20 residues. The junction had 11 bases not matched to a gene; V was cut back by 1 base and J by 0 bases. The V gene's germline CDR1 is SNHLY and CDR2 FYNNEI.

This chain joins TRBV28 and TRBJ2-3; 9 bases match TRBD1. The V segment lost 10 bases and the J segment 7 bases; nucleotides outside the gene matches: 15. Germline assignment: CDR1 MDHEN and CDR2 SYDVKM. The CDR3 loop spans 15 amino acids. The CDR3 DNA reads TGTGCCATCGACGTGGACAGGGGTGAAACAAATACGCAGTATTTT. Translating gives CAIDVDRGETNTQYF.

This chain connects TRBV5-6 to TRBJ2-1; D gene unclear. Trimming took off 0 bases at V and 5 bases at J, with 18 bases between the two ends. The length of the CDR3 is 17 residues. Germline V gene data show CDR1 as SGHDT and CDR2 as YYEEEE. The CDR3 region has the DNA TGTGCCAGCAGCTTGGTCATTGGGCTAGGTACCCACAATGAGCAGTTCTTC. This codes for CASSLVIGLGTHNEQFF.

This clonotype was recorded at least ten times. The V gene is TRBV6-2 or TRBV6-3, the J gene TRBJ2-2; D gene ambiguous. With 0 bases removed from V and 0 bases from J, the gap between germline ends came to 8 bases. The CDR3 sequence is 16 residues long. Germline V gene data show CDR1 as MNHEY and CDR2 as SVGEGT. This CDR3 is CASSYSAGSNTGELFF. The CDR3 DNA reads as TGTGCCAGCAGTTACTCGGCAGGATCGAACACCGGGGAGCTGTTTTTT.

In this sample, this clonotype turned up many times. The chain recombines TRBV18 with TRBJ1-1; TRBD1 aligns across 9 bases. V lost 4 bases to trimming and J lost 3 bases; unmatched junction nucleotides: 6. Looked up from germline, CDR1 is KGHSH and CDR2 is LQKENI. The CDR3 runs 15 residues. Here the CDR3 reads CASSLRDRVYTEAFF. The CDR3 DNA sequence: TGTGCCAGCTCACTTCGGGACAGGGTATACACTGAAGCTTTCTTT.

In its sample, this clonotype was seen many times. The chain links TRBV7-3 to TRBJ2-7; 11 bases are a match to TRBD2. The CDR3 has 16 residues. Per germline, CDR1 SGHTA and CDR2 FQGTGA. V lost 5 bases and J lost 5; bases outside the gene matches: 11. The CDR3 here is CASSPGVAGGQNEQYF. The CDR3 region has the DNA TGTGCCAGCAGCCCGGGGGTAGCGGGAGGGCAAAACGAGCAGTACTTC.

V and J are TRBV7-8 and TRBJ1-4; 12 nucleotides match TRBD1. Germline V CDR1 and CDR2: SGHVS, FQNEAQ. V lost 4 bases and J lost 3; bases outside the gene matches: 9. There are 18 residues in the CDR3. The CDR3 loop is CASSSRPGQGAANEKLFF. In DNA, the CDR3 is TGTGCCAGCAGCTCGCGACCGGGACAGGGGGCGGCTAATGAAAAACTGTTTTTT.

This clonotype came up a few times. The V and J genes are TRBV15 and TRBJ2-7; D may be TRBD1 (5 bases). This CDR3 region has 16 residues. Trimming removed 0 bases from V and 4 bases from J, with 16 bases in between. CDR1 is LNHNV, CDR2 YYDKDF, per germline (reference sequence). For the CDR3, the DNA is TGTGCCACCAGCAGAGATCGGGCAGGGTCGAATTACGAGCAGTACTTC. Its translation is CATSRDRAGSNYEQYF.

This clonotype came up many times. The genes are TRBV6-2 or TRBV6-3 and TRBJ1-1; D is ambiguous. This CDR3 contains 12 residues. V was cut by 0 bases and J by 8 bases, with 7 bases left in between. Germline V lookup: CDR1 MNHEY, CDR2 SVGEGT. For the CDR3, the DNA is TGTGCCAGCAGTTACTCGCGTCGGGAAGCTTTCTTT. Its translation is CASSYSRREAFF.

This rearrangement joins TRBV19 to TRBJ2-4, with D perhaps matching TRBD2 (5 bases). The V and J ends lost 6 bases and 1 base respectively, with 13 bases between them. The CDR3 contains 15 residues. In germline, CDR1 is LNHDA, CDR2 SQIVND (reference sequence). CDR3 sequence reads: CASSRGPGAKNIQYF. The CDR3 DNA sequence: TGTGCCAGTAGCCGAGGCCCGGGGGCCAAAAACATTCAGTACTTC.

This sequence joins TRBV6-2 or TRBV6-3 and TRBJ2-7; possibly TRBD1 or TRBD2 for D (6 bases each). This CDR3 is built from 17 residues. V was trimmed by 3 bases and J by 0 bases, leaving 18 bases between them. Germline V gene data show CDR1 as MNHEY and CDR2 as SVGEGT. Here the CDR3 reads CASSYLNRGLSSYEQYF. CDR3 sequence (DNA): TGTGCCAGCAGTTATCTCAACCGGGGGCTAAGCTCCTACGAGCAGTACTTC.

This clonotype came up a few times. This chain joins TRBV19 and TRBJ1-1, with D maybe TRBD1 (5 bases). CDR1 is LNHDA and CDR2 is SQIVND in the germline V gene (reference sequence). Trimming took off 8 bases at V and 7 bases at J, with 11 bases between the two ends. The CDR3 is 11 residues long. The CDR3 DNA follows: TGTGCCAGTTGGCAGGGCTATGAAGCTTTCTTT. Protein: CASWQGYEAFF. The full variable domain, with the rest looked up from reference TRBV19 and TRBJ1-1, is DGGITQSPKYLFRKEGQNVTLSCEQNLNHDAMYWYRQDPGQGLRLIYYSQIVNDFQKGDIAEGYSVSREKKESFPLTVTSAQKNPTAFYLCASWQGYEAFFGQGTRLTVV.

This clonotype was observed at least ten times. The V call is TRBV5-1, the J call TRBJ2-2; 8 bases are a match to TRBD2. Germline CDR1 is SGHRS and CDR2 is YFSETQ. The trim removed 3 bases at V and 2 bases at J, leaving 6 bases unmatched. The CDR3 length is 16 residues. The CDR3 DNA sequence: TGCGCCAGCAGCTCAAGCGGGAGTGGTAACACCGGGGAGCTGTTTTTT. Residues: CASSSSGSGNTGELFF. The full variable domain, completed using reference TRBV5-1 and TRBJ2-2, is KAGVTQTPRYLIKTRGQQVTLSCSPISGHRSVSWYQQTPGQGLQFLFEYFSETQRNKGNFPGRFSGRQFSNSRSEMNVSTLELGDSALYLCASSSSGSGNTGELFFGEGSRLTVL.

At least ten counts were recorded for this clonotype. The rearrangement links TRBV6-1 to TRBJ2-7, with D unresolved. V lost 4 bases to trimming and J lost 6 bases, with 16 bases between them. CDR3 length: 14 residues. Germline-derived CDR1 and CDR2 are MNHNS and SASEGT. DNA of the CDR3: TGTGCCAGCAGTGGGGCGGTCCCGGGCATCGAGCAGTACTTC. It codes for CASSGAVPGIEQYF.

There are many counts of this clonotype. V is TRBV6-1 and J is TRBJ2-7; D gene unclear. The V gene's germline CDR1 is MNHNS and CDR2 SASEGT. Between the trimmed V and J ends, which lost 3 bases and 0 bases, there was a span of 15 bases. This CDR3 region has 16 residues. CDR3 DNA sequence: TGTGCCAGCAGTGATCCTGGGCGAAGGAGCTCCTACGAGCAGTACTTC. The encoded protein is CASSDPGRRSSYEQYF.

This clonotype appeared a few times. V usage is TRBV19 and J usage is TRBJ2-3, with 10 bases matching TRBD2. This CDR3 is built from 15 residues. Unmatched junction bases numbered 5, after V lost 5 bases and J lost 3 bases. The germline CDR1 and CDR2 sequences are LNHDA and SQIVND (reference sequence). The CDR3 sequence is CASSRLAGVTDTQYF. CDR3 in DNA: TGTGCCAGTAGTCGCCTAGCGGGAGTGACAGATACGCAGTATTTT. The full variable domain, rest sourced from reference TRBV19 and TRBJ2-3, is DGGITQSPKYLFRKEGQNVTLSCEQNLNHDAMYWYRQDPGQGLRLIYYSQIVNDFQKGDIAEGYSVSREKKESFPLTVTSAQKNPTAFYLCASSRLAGVTDTQYFGPGTRLTVL.

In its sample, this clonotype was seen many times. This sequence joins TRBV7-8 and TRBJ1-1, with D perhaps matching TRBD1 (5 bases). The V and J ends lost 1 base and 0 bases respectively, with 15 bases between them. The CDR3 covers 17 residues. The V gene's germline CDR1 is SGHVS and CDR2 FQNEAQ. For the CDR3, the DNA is TGTGCCAGCAGCTTAGTCTCGGTTGGAGGGGTGAACACTGAAGCTTTCTTT. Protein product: CASSLVSVGGVNTEAFF.

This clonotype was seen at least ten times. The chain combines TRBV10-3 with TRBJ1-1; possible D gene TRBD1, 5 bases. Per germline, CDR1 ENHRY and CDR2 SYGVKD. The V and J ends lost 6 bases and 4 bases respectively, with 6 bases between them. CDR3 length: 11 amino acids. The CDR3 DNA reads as TGTGCCATCAGGAGGGGCACTGAAGCTTTCTTT. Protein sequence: CAIRRGTEAFF.

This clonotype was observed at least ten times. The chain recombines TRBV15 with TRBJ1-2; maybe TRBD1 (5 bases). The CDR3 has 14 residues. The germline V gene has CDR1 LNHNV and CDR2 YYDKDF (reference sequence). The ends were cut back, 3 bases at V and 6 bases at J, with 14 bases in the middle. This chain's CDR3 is CATSRRGVGDGYTF. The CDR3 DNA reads TGTGCCACCAGCAGGAGAGGGGTTGGTGATGGCTACACCTTC. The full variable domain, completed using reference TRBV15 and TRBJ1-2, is DAMVIQNPRYQVTQFGKPVTLSCSQTLNHNVMYWYQQKSSQAPKLLFHYYDKDFNNEADTPDNFQSRRPNTSFCFLDIRSPGLGDTAMYLCATSRRGVGDGYTFGSGTRLTVV.

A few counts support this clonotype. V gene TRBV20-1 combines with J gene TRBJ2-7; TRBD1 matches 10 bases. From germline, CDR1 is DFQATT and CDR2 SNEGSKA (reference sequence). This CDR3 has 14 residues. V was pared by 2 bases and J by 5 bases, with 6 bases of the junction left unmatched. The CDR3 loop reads CSARSGTGVDEQYF. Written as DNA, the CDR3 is TGCAGTGCTAGATCCGGGACAGGGGTCGACGAGCAGTACTTC.